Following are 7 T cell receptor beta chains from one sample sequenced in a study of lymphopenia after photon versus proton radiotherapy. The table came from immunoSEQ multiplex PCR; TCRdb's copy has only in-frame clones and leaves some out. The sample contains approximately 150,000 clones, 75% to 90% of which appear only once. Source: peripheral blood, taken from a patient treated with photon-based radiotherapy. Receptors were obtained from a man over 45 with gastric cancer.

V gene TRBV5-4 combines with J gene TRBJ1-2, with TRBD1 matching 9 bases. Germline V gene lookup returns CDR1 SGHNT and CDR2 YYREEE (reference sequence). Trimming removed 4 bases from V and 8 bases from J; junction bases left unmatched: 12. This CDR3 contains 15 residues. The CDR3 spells CASSLNRGRLGGYTF. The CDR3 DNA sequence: TGTGCCAGCAGCCTTAACAGGGGGCGTCTTGGCGGCTACACCTTC.

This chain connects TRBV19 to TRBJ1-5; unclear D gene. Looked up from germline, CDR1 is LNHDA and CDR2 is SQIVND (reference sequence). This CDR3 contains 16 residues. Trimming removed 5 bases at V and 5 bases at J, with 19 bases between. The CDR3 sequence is CASSEVRTALHQPQHF. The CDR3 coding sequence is TGTGCCAGTAGTGAAGTCAGAACAGCATTACATCAGCCCCAGCATTTT.

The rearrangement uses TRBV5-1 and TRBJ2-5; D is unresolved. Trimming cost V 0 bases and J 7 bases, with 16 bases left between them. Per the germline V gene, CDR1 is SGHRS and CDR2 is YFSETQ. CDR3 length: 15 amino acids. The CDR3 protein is CASSLAPGRARTQYF. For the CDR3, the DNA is TGCGCCAGCAGCTTGGCCCCGGGCCGGGCGAGGACCCAGTACTTC.

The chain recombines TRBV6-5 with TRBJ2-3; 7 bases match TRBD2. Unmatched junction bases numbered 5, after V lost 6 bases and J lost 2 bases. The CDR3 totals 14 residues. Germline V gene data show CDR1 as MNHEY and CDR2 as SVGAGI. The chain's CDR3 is CASRGLLPTDTQYF. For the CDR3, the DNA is TGTGCCAGCAGGGGACTATTACCCACAGATACGCAGTATTTT.

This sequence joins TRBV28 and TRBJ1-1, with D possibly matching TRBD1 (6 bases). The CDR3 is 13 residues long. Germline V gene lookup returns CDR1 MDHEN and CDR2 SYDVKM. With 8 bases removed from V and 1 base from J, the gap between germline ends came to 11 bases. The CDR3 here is CASRSQGNTEAFF. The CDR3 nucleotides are TGTGCCAGCCGATCACAGGGGAACACTGAAGCTTTCTTT. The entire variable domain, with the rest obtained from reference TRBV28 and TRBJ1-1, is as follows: DVKVTQSSRYLVKRTGEKVFLECVQDMDHENMFWYRQDPGLGLRLIYFSYDVKMKEKGDIPEGYSVSREKKERFSLILESASTNQTSMYLCASRSQGNTEAFFGQGTRLTVV.

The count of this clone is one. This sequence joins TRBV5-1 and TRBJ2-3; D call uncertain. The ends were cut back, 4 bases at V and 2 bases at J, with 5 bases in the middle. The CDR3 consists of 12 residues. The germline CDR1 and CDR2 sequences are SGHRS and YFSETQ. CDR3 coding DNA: TGCGCCAGCAGCCTATTCACAGATACGCAGTATTTT. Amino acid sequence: CASSLFTDTQYF.

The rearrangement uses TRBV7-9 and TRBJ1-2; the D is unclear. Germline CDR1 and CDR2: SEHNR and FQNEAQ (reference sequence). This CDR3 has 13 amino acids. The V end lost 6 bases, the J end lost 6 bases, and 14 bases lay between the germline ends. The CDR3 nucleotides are TGTGCCAGCAGGTACGGACCAGGCGATGGCTACACCTTC. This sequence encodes CASRYGPGDGYTF. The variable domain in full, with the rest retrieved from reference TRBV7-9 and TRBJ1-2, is DTGVSQNPRHKITKRGQNVTFRCDPISEHNRLYWYRQTLGQGPEFLTYFQNEAQLEKSRLLSDRFSAERPKGSFSTLEIQRTEQGDSAMYLCASRYGPGDGYTFGSGTRLTVV.